This TCR beta chain was observed in a study of T cell changes during pregnancy in multiple sclerosis. V lost 9 bases to trimming and J lost 1 base, with 15 bases between them. Germline assignment: CDR1 LNHDA and CDR2 SQIVND (reference sequence). The CDR3 runs 14 residues. The method was immunoSEQ multiplex PCR; TCRdb's version includes in-frame clones alone and lacks a portion of them. The sample lists about 45,000 clones, 85% to 90% occurring once. The sequences come from peripheral blood, collected in the first trimester of pregnancy. The chain joins TRBV19 to TRBJ1-2; D unresolved. The sequence was obtained from a female donor with multiple sclerosis, enrolled in a pregnancy study. The CDR3 region is CASGKSPNNYGYTF. Here the CDR3 DNA reads TGTGCCAGCGGTAAGAGCCCGAATAACTATGGCTACACCTTC.